This T cell receptor (beta chain) is from a study of T cell responses to AZD1222 COVID-19 vaccine. Study-wide results and caveats: Only after the peak T cell response were repertoires sampled. The breadth and depth of Spike-specific TCRs increased once two AZD1222 doses had been given. Baseline testing showed seropositivity in only five or six AZD1222 recipients. The donor cohort was predominantly white British with a female majority, and clonal diversity may have been underestimated.

This table comes from immunoSEQ multiplex PCR, and its TCRdb copy is limited to in-frame clones, with some not included. The sample lists around 140,000 clones, around 92% seen once, with under 3.5% in the top ten. Trimming took off 0 bases at V and 7 bases at J, with 2 bases between the two ends. CDR1 is LNHNV, CDR2 YYDKDF, per germline (reference sequence). The CDR3 consists of 11 residues. Concerning this clone: Its antigen is not identified.

This clonotype was sampled from an adult who received the AZD1222 COVID-19 vaccine. The input for sequencing was peripheral blood, taken 28 days after the second AZD1222 dose. V gene TRBV15 combines with J gene TRBJ2-3; D gene ambiguous. In nucleotides, the CDR3 is TGTGCCACCAGCAGAGAACATACGCAGTATTTT. Translated: CATSREHTQYF.